A selection of T cell receptor beta chains follows, all from one sample in a study of shared clonotypes between healthy human individuals. The table came from immunoSEQ multiplex PCR; TCRdb's copy has only in-frame clones and leaves some out. The profile shows about 460,000 clones, approximately 77% of them singletons. Sequenced sample: PBMCs. These TCRs come from a woman between 40 and 55 years old in good health. Some clones in this sample may be carry-over from other donors' samples. CDR3s include the opening cysteine and the closing phenylalanine or tryptophan. D genes are given only for firm matches. Clone size, where shown, is once, few, many, or a class for clones that have expanded.

clone_size	cdr3_length	j_call	v_call	d_call	cdr3_nt	cdr3_aa
few	16	TRBJ2-7	TRBV4-3	TRBD1	TGCGCCAGCAGCCGCGACTCGACAGGGGGCTCTTCGGAGCAGTACTTC	CASSRDSTGGSSEQYF
-	18	TRBJ2-1	TRBV30	TRBD2	TGTGCCTGGAGTGTACTGGTTACTAGCGGGGGGTCTCGCAATGAGCAGTTCTTC	CAWSVLVTSGGSRNEQFF
-	14	TRBJ2-7	TRBV6-9	-	TGTGCCAGCAGTTGGGGGACATTTCTTTACGAGCAGTACTTC	CASSWGTFLYEQYF
few	14	TRBJ2-5	TRBV10-3	-	TGTGCCATCAGTGAGAGGCTACCCGGGGAGACCCAGTACTTC	CAISERLPGETQYF
-	12	TRBJ2-7	TRBV7-6	TRBD2	TGTGCCAGCAGCCCGCGGGGGGGCGAGCAGTACTTC	CASSPRGGEQYF
-	12	TRBJ2-2	TRBV7-2	-	TGTGCCAGCAGCCTAGGGACCGGGGAGCTGTTTTTT	CASSLGTGELFF
few	14	TRBJ1-1	TRBV30	-	TGTGCCTGGAGCCCGACAGGTTTGAACACTGAAGCTTTCTTT	CAWSPTGLNTEAFF
-	12	TRBJ2-1	TRBV11-3	-	TGTGCCAGCAGCGAGGGGGACAATGAGCAGTTCTTC	CASSEGDNEQFF
-	12	TRBJ2-7	TRBV5-1	TRBD2	TGCGCCACCTCTCAAGTCGGGGGGGAGCAGTACTTC	CATSQVGGEQYF
few	14	TRBJ2-1	TRBV9	TRBD2	TGTGCCAGCAGCGCAATCGGGGACTACGCAGAGCAGTTCTTC	CASSAIGDYAEQFF
-	13	TRBJ2-7	TRBV29-1	TRBD1	TGCAGCGCTGGGACAGGGGGTACCTACGAGCAGTACTTC	CSAGTGGTYEQYF
-	14	TRBJ1-1	TRBV6-5	-	TGTGCCAGCAGCTTCGTCCTGGGGGGGACTGAAGCTTTCTTT	CASSFVLGGTEAFF
-	14	TRBJ1-4	TRBV15	TRBD1	TGTGCCACCAGCAGAGCACAGGGGTACGAAAAACTGTTTTTT	CATSRAQGYEKLFF
-	13	TRBJ2-7	TRBV10-3	TRBD1	TGTGCCACAGGACAGGCCACCTCCCACGAGCAGTACTTC	CATGQATSHEQYF
-	16	TRBJ1-2	TRBV6-6	-	TGTGCCAGCAGTTACCCCACCGGGAAAACCGACTATGGCTACACCTTC	CASSYPTGKTDYGYTF
-	15	TRBJ2-1	TRBV6-5	-	TGTGCCAGCAGGAAGGACAATTCAGGGTACAATGAGCAGTTCTTC	CASRKDNSGYNEQFF
-	16	TRBJ2-1	TRBV27	TRBD2	TGTGCCAGCAGTTCGACTAGCGGGAGGTTGTACAATGAGCAGTTCTTC	CASSSTSGRLYNEQFF
once	18	TRBJ2-2	TRBV6-1	TRBD2	TGTGCCAGCAGTAAAGGAGTTGGGCCTAGCGGGATGGGCGGGGAGCTGTTTTTT	CASSKGVGPSGMGGELFF
-	16	TRBJ1-3	TRBV7-9	-	TGTGCCAGCAGCTTAGGGCAGGGATACTCTGGAAACACCATATATTTT	CASSLGQGYSGNTIYF
-	14	TRBJ2-5	TRBV29-1	TRBD1	TGCAGCGCTTCTAGGGCAGGGGGCCAAGAGACCCAGTACTTC	CSASRAGGQETQYF
-	14	TRBJ2-2	TRBV19	-	TGTGCCAGTACCCCGGGACAAAACACCGGGGAGCTGTTTTTT	CASTPGQNTGELFF
-	13	TRBJ1-2	TRBV2	TRBD1	TGTGCCAGCAAGGAGGGGGCGGACTATGGCTACACCTTC	CASKEGADYGYTF
few	12	TRBJ1-1	TRBV2	-	TGTGCCAGCAGTAGAGAGGAAACTGAAGCTTTCTTT	CASSREETEAFF
-	11	TRBJ2-7	TRBV18	-	TGTGCCAGCTCACCAGGCTACGAGCAGTACTTC	CASSPGYEQYF
-	15	TRBJ2-7	TRBV5-1	TRBD1	TGCGCCAGCAGCTCTCAGGGGGCTTCTATCTACGAGCAGTACTTC	CASSSQGASIYEQYF
-	13	TRBJ1-1	TRBV5-5	TRBD1	TGTGCCAGCAGTTTAGACAGGGACACTGAAGCTTTCTTT	CASSLDRDTEAFF
few	14	TRBJ2-7	TRBV5-4	TRBD2	TGTGCCAGCAGCTTGGGTAGCGGGGTGGGGGAGCAGTACTTC	CASSLGSGVGEQYF
many	14	TRBJ2-5	TRBV12-1	-	TGTGCCAGCAGCTGGCCGGGAGTTCAAGAGACCCAGTACTTC	CASSWPGVQETQYF
-	19	TRBJ2-7	TRBV23-1	TRBD1	TGCGCCAGCATCCCCGGGACAGATAATACCCTACCCCCACTTAGAGAGCAGTACTTC	CASIPGTDNTLPPLREQYF